This TCR beta chain was profiled in a study of CD8+CD57+ T cells in acquired aplastic anemia. Before being chosen for sequencing, patients had shown CD8+CD57+ cell expansion by flow cytometry. According to the study, genomic DNA was the template for TCR beta VDJ and CDR3 profiling. TCRdb analysed the reads with MiXCR anew, one entry per CDR3 protein. Here the sample spans roughly 200,000 distinct CDR3 sequences, roughly three fifths being singletons. V was clipped by 4 bases and J by 7 bases; unmatched bases: 9. CDR1 SGHTA and CDR2 FQGNSA come from the germline V gene. The CDR3 contains 15 residues. The origin of this receptor is a human donor with aplastic anemia. V is TRBV7-2 and J is TRBJ2-1, with TRBD1 identical over 8 bases. Input material: sorted CD4+, CD8+, or CD8+CD57+ T cells (not recorded which) from PBMCs. Here the CDR3 reads CASSSGQGAVNEQFF. CDR3 nucleotide sequence: TGTGCCAGCAGCTCGGGTCAGGGGGCAGTAAATGAGCAGTTCTTC.